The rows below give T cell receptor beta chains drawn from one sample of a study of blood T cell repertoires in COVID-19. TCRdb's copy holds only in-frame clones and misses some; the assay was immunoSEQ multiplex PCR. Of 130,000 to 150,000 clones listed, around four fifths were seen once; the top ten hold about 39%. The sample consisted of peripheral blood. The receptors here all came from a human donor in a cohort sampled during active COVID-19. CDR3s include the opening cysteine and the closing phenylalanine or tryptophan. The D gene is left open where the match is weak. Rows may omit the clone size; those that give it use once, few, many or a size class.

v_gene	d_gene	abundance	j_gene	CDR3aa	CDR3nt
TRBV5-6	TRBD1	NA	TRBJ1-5	CASSQDRGQVQPQHF	TGTGCCAGCAGTCAAGACAGGGGGCAGGTTCAGCCCCAGCATTTT
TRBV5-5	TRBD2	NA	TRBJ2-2	CASSTGTSGGTGELFF	TGTGCCAGCAGCACCGGGACTAGCGGGGGGACCGGGGAGCTGTTTTTT
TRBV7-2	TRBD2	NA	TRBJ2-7	CASGGGVGKDEQYF	TGTGCCAGCGGTGGGGGGGTTGGAAAGGACGAGCAGTACTTC
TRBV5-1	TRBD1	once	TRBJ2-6	CASSLTGGRSGANVLTF	TGCGCCAGCAGCCTGACAGGGGGACGCTCTGGGGCCAACGTCCTGACTTTC
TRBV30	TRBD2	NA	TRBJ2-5	CAWSVRGLGSETQYF	TGTGCCTGGAGTGTACGTGGACTAGGATCCGAGACCCAGTACTTC
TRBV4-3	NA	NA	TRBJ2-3	CASSPEIASLTDTQYF	TGCGCCAGCAGCCCTGAGATAGCCTCTCTCACAGATACGCAGTATTTT
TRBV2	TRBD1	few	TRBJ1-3	CASSLGTVGNTIYF	TGTGCCAGCAGCCTCGGGACAGTGGGAAACACCATATATTTT
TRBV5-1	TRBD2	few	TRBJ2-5	CASSPRLAGGLVYF	TGCGCCAGCAGCCCAAGACTAGCGGGGGGTCTGGTGTACTTC
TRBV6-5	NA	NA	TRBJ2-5	CASSYRWGVQETQYF	TGTGCCAGCAGTTACCGGTGGGGGGTCCAAGAGACCCAGTACTTC
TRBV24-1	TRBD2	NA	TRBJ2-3	CATSTGGRGTDTQYF	TGTGCCACCAGCACCGGGGGGAGAGGCACAGATACGCAGTATTTT